Below are 18 T cell receptor beta chains sequenced from a single sample in a study of cytomegalovirus exposure and HLA in healthy donors. A multiplex PCR was run with 60 Vbeta primers and 13 Jbeta primers. The table came from immunoSEQ multiplex PCR; TCRdb's copy has only in-frame clones and leaves some out. This sample has 120,000 or so clones, with 65% to 80% found just once. The sample comprised PBMCs. The source is a man aged 55 to 70 in good health and CMV-seropositive.

This clone was detected a few times. V usage is TRBV4-2 and J usage is TRBJ2-1; 8 bases agree with TRBD2. V shed 4 bases and J 5 bases; nucleotides not matched to a gene: 10. The CDR3 covers 16 residues. CDR1 and CDR2 (germline): LGHNA, YNFKEQ. In DNA, the CDR3 is TGTGCCAGCAGCCCCCTCGCGGCGGGGGGCCACAATGAGCAGTTCTTC. It specifies CASSPLAAGGHNEQFF.

This chain uses TRBV5-4 with TRBJ2-7; TRBD1 matches at 8 bases. The trim removed 3 bases at V and 2 bases at J, leaving 1 base unmatched. This CDR3 has 13 amino acids. Per the germline V gene, CDR1 is SGHNT and CDR2 is YYREEE (reference sequence). The CDR3 protein is CASSSTGAYEQYF. CDR3 in DNA: TGTGCCAGCAGCTCGACAGGGGCCTACGAGCAGTACTTC.

This chain uses TRBV5-1 with TRBJ1-2; 7 bases are a match to TRBD1. The germline gives CDR1 SGHRS, CDR2 YFSETQ. V lost 0 bases, J lost 0 bases, and 8 bases stayed unmatched. There are 17 residues in the CDR3. The CDR3 bases are TGCGCCAGCAGCTTGGTGATGGGGACAGCTTCTAACTATGGCTACACCTTC. As protein: CASSLVMGTASNYGYTF. Combining the CDR3 with reference TRBV5-1 and TRBJ1-2 gives the whole variable domain KAGVTQTPRYLIKTRGQQVTLSCSPISGHRSVSWYQQTPGQGLQFLFEYFSETQRNKGNFPGRFSGRQFSNSRSEMNVSTLELGDSALYLCASSLVMGTASNYGYTFGSGTRLTVV.

J is TRBJ2-1 and V is TRBV19; 7 positions match TRBD1. V lost 8 bases and J lost 10; bases outside the gene matches: 11. The length of the CDR3 is 13 residues. Germline V gives CDR1 LNHDA, CDR2 SQIVND (reference sequence). The CDR3, as DNA: TGTGCCAGTTTGAGACAGGGCGAGCGCGAGCAGTTCTTC. Translation gives CASLRQGEREQFF.

Here the CDR3 reads CASRPGQGAPGANVLTF. The CDR3 nucleotides read TGTGCCAGCAGACCCGGACAGGGGGCGCCTGGGGCCAACGTCCTGACTTTC. This chain connects TRBV2 to TRBJ2-6; 11 bases line up with TRBD1. Germline CDR1 SNHLY, CDR2 FYNNEI. Germline trimming cut 6 bases from V and 2 bases from J; bases unmatched to any gene: 6. This CDR3 has 17 amino acids.

The J gene is TRBJ1-1, the V gene TRBV16, with D perhaps matching TRBD1 (5 bases). V was trimmed by 4 bases and J by 2 bases, leaving 11 bases between them. Germline assignment: CDR1 KGHSY and CDR2 FQNENV. The CDR3 spans 14 residues. The CDR3 sequence is CASSRGAGNTEAFF. The CDR3 DNA is TGTGCCAGCAGCCGAGGGGCGGGAAACACTGAAGCTTTCTTT.

J is TRBJ1-5 and V is TRBV9; 8 bases are a match to TRBD1. Germline V gene data show CDR1 as SGDLS and CDR2 as YYNGEE. This CDR3 is 15 amino acids long. J lost 5 bases, V lost 2 bases, and 6 bases had no gene match. Written as DNA, the CDR3 is TGTGCCAGCAGCGTCGGACAGGGTGGGGATCAGCCCCAGCATTTT. This sequence encodes CASSVGQGGDQPQHF.

This chain connects TRBV27 to TRBJ1-5; 8 nucleotides agree with TRBD1. Germline CDR1 is MNHEY and CDR2 is SMNVEV (reference sequence). J was trimmed by 0 bases and V by 4 bases; bases with no gene match: 2. This CDR3 comprises 15 residues. The CDR3 bases are TGTGCCAGCAGTTCGGACAGGGATAGCAATCAGCCCCAGCATTTT. It codes for CASSSDRDSNQPQHF.

The rearrangement joins TRBV19 to TRBJ1-4; 9 bases are a match to TRBD1. CDR3 length: 14 residues. In germline, CDR1 is LNHDA, CDR2 SQIVND (reference sequence). The V gene end was trimmed by 7 bases and the J gene end by 5 bases; junction bases not matched to a gene: 5. For the CDR3, the DNA is TGTGCCAGTACAGGGACAGGGAACAATGAAAAACTGTTTTTT. This gives the protein CASTGTGNNEKLFF.

The rearrangement uses TRBV5-4 and TRBJ1-2; D perhaps matches TRBD1 (5 bases). The germline gives CDR1 SGHNT, CDR2 YYREEE (reference sequence). This CDR3 comprises 13 residues. The germline V and J ends were trimmed by 0 bases and 2 bases, with 5 bases remaining between them. The CDR3 DNA follows: TGTGCCAGCAGCTTGGACAGGAACTATGGCTACACCTTC. It codes for CASSLDRNYGYTF.

The chain employs TRBV9 and TRBJ2-2; maybe TRBD2 (6 bases). Trimming took 2 bases from V and 4 from J, leaving 12 bases between them. From germline, CDR1 is SGDLS and CDR2 YYNGEE. CDR3 length equals 15 residues. The CDR3 nucleotides are TGTGCCAGCAGCGTTACCGGGACTCCCACCGGGGAGCTGTTTTTT. Protein sequence: CASSVTGTPTGELFF.

This clone was seen only once. The rearrangement uses TRBV7-2 and TRBJ1-2; D may be TRBD1 (6 bases). V lost 3 bases and J 7 bases, leaving 27 bases between the germline ends. The germline V gene has CDR1 SGHTA and CDR2 FQGNSA. This CDR3 is built from 18 residues. The CDR3 here is CASSFRLVGGPRLGGYTF. Here the CDR3 DNA reads TGTGCCAGCAGCTTCAGACTGGTCGGGGGGCCGAGGTTGGGTGGCTACACCTTC.

This clone was picked up a small number of times. The V call is TRBV7-7, the J call TRBJ2-1, with 11 positions matching TRBD2. Germline CDR1 SSHAT, CDR2 FNYEAQ (reference sequence). V shed 2 bases, J shed 10 bases, and the junction held 7 bases outside the gene matches. The CDR3 totals 15 residues. This chain's CDR3 is CASSLLAGGPGEQFF. The CDR3 DNA reads as TGTGCCAGCAGCTTATTAGCGGGAGGGCCCGGGGAGCAGTTCTTC.

The V gene is TRBV19, the J gene TRBJ2-2; 9 nucleotides match TRBD1. This CDR3 contains 14 residues. The V gene's germline CDR1 is LNHDA and CDR2 SQIVND (reference sequence). Trimming cost V 8 bases and J 4 bases; bases outside gene matches: 5. CDR3 protein: CASSGTGFTGELFF. CDR3 DNA: TGTGCCAGTTCCGGGACAGGGTTCACCGGGGAGCTGTTTTTT.

The chain carries TRBV11-3 and TRBJ2-6, with 9 bases matching TRBD1. The CDR3 has 17 residues. Germline V CDR1 and CDR2: SGHNT, YENEEA. With V trimmed by 4 bases and J by 0 bases, 4 bases remained unmatched. The CDR3 spells CASSSGTGRSGANVLTF. CDR3 nucleotide sequence: TGTGCCAGCAGCTCCGGGACAGGGCGCTCTGGGGCCAACGTCCTGACTTTC. Combining the CDR3 with reference TRBV11-3 and TRBJ2-6 gives the whole variable domain EAGVVQSPRYKIIEKKQPVAFWCNPISGHNTLYWYLQNLGQGPELLIRYENEEAVDDSQLPKDRFSAERLKGVDSTLKIQPAELGDSAVYLCASSSGTGRSGANVLTFGAGSRLTVL.

In the case of this clone: Additional DNA sequences in this sample encode the identical CDR3. CDR3 nucleotides: TGTGCCAGCAGCTTAAGGGCAGGGCTAGAGCCCCAGCATTTT. Encoded protein: CASSLRAGLEPQHF. V usage is TRBV7-8 and J usage is TRBJ1-5, with D possibly being TRBD1 (5 bases). This CDR3 has 14 amino acids. Trimming stripped 2 bases from V and 8 bases from J, with 13 bases between. The germline CDR1 and CDR2 sequences are SGHVS and FQNEAQ.

In DNA form, the CDR3 reads TGTGCCATCAGGGGGACTAGCGGGATCGAGGAGACCCAGTACTTC. It translates to CAIRGTSGIEETQYF. V usage is TRBV10-3 and J usage is TRBJ2-5; 13 bases are a match to TRBD2. V was clipped by 6 bases and J by 5 bases; unmatched bases: 6. The CDR3 is 15 amino acids. The germline V gene has CDR1 ENHRY and CDR2 SYGVKD.

J is TRBJ2-3 and V is TRBV29-1, with 8 bases aligning to TRBD1. V was clipped by 8 bases and J by 2 bases; unmatched bases: 9. The CDR3 is made up of 14 amino acids. Germline values: CDR1 SQVTM, CDR2 ANQGSEA. This CDR3 reads CSSTGTGLTDTQYF. As DNA, the CDR3 is TGCAGCTCTACCGGGACAGGTCTCACAGATACGCAGTATTTT.